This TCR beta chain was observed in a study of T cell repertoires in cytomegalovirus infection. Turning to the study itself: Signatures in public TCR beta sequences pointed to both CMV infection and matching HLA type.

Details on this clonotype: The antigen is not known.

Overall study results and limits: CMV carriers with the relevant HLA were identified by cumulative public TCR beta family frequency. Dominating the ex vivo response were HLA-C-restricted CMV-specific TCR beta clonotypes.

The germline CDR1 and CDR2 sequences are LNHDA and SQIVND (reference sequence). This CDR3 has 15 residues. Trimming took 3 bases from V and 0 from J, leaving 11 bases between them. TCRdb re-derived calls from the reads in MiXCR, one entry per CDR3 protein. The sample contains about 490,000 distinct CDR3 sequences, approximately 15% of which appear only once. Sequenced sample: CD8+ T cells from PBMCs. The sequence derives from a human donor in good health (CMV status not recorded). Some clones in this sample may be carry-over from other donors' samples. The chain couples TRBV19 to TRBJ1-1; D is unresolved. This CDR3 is CASSIREVMNTEAFF. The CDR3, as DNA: TGTGCCAGTAGTATCCGGGAGGTAATGAACACTGAAGCTTTCTTT. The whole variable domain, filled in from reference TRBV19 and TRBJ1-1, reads DGGITQSPKYLFRKEGQNVTLSCEQNLNHDAMYWYRQDPGQGLRLIYYSQIVNDFQKGDIAEGYSVSREKKESFPLTVTSAQKNPTAFYLCASSIREVMNTEAFFGQGTRLTVV.